The present TCR beta chain was sequenced within a study of T cell changes during pregnancy in multiple sclerosis (dated 2019 in TCRdb). About the investigation overall: In women with multiple sclerosis, the researchers looked at how the T cell repertoire shifted as pregnancy progressed.

The method was the immunoSEQ multiplex PCR assay. The table was pulled from immuneACCESS by TCRdb, which kept in-frame rearrangements only. Such tables lose some clones; where checked, under half of the loss comes from unresolved V genes, and the rest has no known cause. Within this sample are 15,000 to 20,000 clones, with just under 85% of them counted one time only. About 9% of the sample comes from the top ten. The CDR3, cysteine through phenylalanine, is 15 amino acids long. The read is trimmed to its CDR3 DNA, 45 bases read in frame from base 1. After removal of 6 bases from V and 5 bases from J, the junction retains 10 bases not matched to a gene. The germline V gene provides CDR1 MNHEY and CDR2 SVGAGI. Comments on this clone: The target of this receptor is not known. Per-nucleotide qualities are absent, and no much larger clonotype sits a single base away.

The TCR comes from a female donor in good health, enrolled as a control in a pregnancy study. The chain uses TRBV6-5 and TRBJ2-3; TRBD2 aligns with 8 central bases. This material consisted of CD8+ T cells from peripheral blood mononuclear cells, taken in the second trimester of pregnancy. The DNA is TGTGCCAGCAGCCACATCCGGGGGGGGATAGATACGCAGTATTTT. Its translation is CASSHIRGGIDTQYF.